This T cell receptor (beta chain) was found in a study of T cell changes during pregnancy in multiple sclerosis. Germline V CDR1 and CDR2: DFQATT, SNEGSKA (reference sequence). The CDR3 spans 11 residues. Trimming took off 3 bases at V and 4 bases at J, with 7 bases between the two ends. Repertoires were generated with immunoSEQ multiplex PCR, while TCRdb's copy carries only in-frame clones and drops some. This sample has about 60,000 clones; around 92% occur once, and the top ten carry around 0.93%. V gene TRBV20-1 combines with J gene TRBJ2-7; no firm D call. This receptor was taken from a female donor with multiple sclerosis, enrolled in a pregnancy study. The sequencing here drew on peripheral blood, taken in the first trimester of pregnancy. CDR3 sequence (DNA): TGCAGTGCTAGGCGCGTATACGAGCAGTACTTC. It is translated as CSARRVYEQYF.